The rows below give T cell receptor beta chains drawn from one sample of a study of human T cells and chemical hapten exposure. TCRdb recomputed calls from the RACE reads with MiXCR, one row per CDR3 protein. The table includes a few hundred thousand distinct CDR3 sequences, about 6.3% detected once. Material: whole blood, obtained in connection with sensitization to the hapten diphenylcyclopropenone (DPC). The receptor source for this set is a woman aged 18-29 years with alopecia areata. Some clones in this sample may be carry-over from other donors' samples. The CDR3 runs from the conserved cysteine through the conserved F or W. D genes are given only for firm matches. Clone size is stated in some rows and not others, as once, few, many or a class when expanded.

D gene	clone size	V gene	J gene	CDR3 DNA	CDR3 protein
NA	few	TRBV6-1	TRBJ1-4	TGTGCCAGCAGTGAAGCGCAGGGAGCTACTAATGAAAAACTGTTTTTT	CASSEAQGATNEKLFF
NA	few	TRBV6-1	TRBJ1-5	TGTGCCAGCAGTGAAATGTTGGCCGTACTAGGCAATCAGCCCCAGCATTTT	CASSEMLAVLGNQPQHF
NA	many	TRBV6-1	TRBJ1-4	TGTGCCAGCAGTCGGGGGATTGCAACTAATGAAAAACTGTTTTTT	CASSRGIATNEKLFF
NA	many	TRBV20-1	TRBJ2-3	TGCAGTGCTAGTTACGGGGGCGGCACAGATACGCAGTATTTT	CSASYGGGTDTQYF
NA	NA	TRBV5-6	TRBJ1-5	TGTGCCAGCAGCTTGGCGGTTACAGGCAATCAGCCCCAGCATTTT	CASSLAVTGNQPQHF
NA	many	TRBV29-1	TRBJ1-5	TGCAGCGTTGCAGGGGCCGTGAATCAGCCCCAGCATTTT	CSVAGAVNQPQHF
NA	few	TRBV4-2	TRBJ2-3	TGTGCCAGCAGCCAAGAAAAGGGATATTCAGATACGCAGTATTTT	CASSQEKGYSDTQYF
NA	NA	TRBV28	TRBJ2-4	TGTGCCAGCGGATCAGGGATCGTCAAAAACATTCAGTACTTC	CASGSGIVKNIQYF
NA	many	TRBV7-6	TRBJ2-2	TGTGCCAGCAGCTTGGCAGGGATGGCCGCCGGCACCGGGGAGCTGTTTTTT	CASSLAGMAAGTGELFF
TRBD2	few	TRBV13	TRBJ2-3	TGTGCCAGCAGCGAAGGGTTAGCGGGGGGGCTGTCAGATACGCAGTATTTT	CASSEGLAGGLSDTQYF
NA	many	TRBV10-3	TRBJ1-1	TGTGCCATCAGTGAGGTGATGGGGAGCACTGAAGCTTTCTTT	CAISEVMGSTEAFF
NA	many	TRBV18	TRBJ1-3	TGTGCCAGCTCACCGCGCGCTCAGGGTCCTTCTGGAAACACCATATATTTT	CASSPRAQGPSGNTIYF
NA	few	TRBV10-3	TRBJ2-7	TGTGCCATCAGTGCCTGGACAGAGAGCTCCTACGAGCAGTACTTC	CAISAWTESSYEQYF
NA	many	TRBV2	TRBJ1-1	TGTGCCAGCAGAGACGACGGTGCTGAAGCTTTCTTT	CASRDDGAEAFF
NA	NA	TRBV4-2	TRBJ2-2	TGTGCCAGCAGCCGCCGAAAATCAAGGATGGGGGGCAGCACCGGGGAGCTGTTTTTT	CASSRRKSRMGGSTGELFF
NA	few	TRBV4-1	TRBJ1-5	TGCGCCAGCACACAAACCACCCGCCGGGACCACCAGCATTTT	CASTQTTRRDHQHF
NA	few	TRBV6-4	TRBJ2-3	TGTGCCAGCAGTGTTTCATCGGCAGATACGCAGTATTTT	CASSVSSADTQYF
TRBD1	many	TRBV20-1	TRBJ2-2	TGCAGTGCTACCGCAGGGGGTAGTTACACCGGGGAGCTGTTTTTT	CSATAGGSYTGELFF
NA	few	TRBV6-5	TRBJ2-1	TGTGCCAGCAGTCTCACGGGACTCTCGGGCAATGAGCAGTTCTTC	CASSLTGLSGNEQFF
NA	NA	TRBV5-1	TRBJ2-6	TGCGCCAGCAGCATCGGGACGGCTGGGGCCAACGTCCTGACTTTC	CASSIGTAGANVLTF
NA	many	TRBV5-5	TRBJ1-2	TGTGCCAGCAGCTTTCAAAACCTTGGCTACACCTTC	CASSFQNLGYTF
NA	few	TRBV6-1	TRBJ2-4	TGTGCCAGCAGTCCCCGGGACAACCTAGCCAAAAACATTCAGTACTTC	CASSPRDNLAKNIQYF
TRBD1	many	TRBV6-1	TRBJ2-7	TGTGCCAGCAGTGAAGAGGGGACAGGGGCAAATCCCCGGTACTTC	CASSEEGTGANPRYF
TRBD1	many	TRBV15	TRBJ1-5	TGTGCCACCAGCAGAAGTCAGGGGGCAAGTCAGCCCCAGCATTTT	CATSRSQGASQPQHF
TRBD1	many	TRBV5-1	TRBJ1-2	TGCGCCAGCAGCAGGACCCCCGGGACAGGTGTTTATGGCTACACCTTC	CASSRTPGTGVYGYTF
TRBD1	few	TRBV14	TRBJ1-6	TGTGCCAGCAGCCAACAGGGGGATATTTCACCCCTCCACTTT	CASSQQGDISPLHF
TRBD2	NA	TRBV6-5	TRBJ2-3	TGTGCCAGCAGTTACGGCGGGGGAGGCCCAGATACGCAGTATTTT	CASSYGGGGPDTQYF
NA	few	TRBV7-9	TRBJ1-1	TGTGCCAGCAGCTTAGACTGGGGGATCCAGGGAGGGGACACTGAAGCTTTCTTT	CASSLDWGIQGGDTEAFF
NA	many	TRBV4-1	TRBJ2-4	TGCGCCAGCAGCCATGTCCCGGGACCTGGGCCCAAAAACATTCAGTACTTC	CASSHVPGPGPKNIQYF
NA	NA	TRBV4-3	TRBJ2-2	TGCGCCAGCAGCCAAGGAGCCTCGCAGGGCGGGGAGCTGTTTTTT	CASSQGASQGGELFF
NA	NA	TRBV6-5	TRBJ1-2	TGTGCCAGCAGTCCCCCAGGGTGGATCTATGGCTACACCTTC	CASSPPGWIYGYTF
NA	many	TRBV5-1	TRBJ1-1	TGCGCCAGCAGCTTGCGGGGCAACATGAACACTGAAGCTTTCTTT	CASSLRGNMNTEAFF
NA	NA	TRBV5-6	TRBJ1-6	TGTGCCAGCAGCCGAGTGGGTCGACGGTCACCCCTCCACTTT	CASSRVGRRSPLHF
NA	many	TRBV18	TRBJ1-1	TGTGCCAGCTCACCAGGGAGGGCGAACACTGAAGCTTTCTTT	CASSPGRANTEAFF
TRBD1	few	TRBV3-1	TRBJ1-4	TGTGCCAGCAGCCTCCGGACAGGGGCTGAAAAACTGTTTTTT	CASSLRTGAEKLFF
NA	many	TRBV5-1	TRBJ2-1	TGCGCCAGCAGCTTGATGGGGACCTCTGACAATGAGCAGTTCTTC	CASSLMGTSDNEQFF
NA	few	TRBV20-1	TRBJ1-4	TGCAGTGCCGGGAGAGCCTCCGAACTGTTTTTT	CSAGRASELFF
NA	few	TRBV6-5	TRBJ1-3	TGTGCCAGCAGGGGAGGCGGAAACACCATATATTTT	CASRGGGNTIYF
TRBD1	many	TRBV7-3	TRBJ1-2	TGTGCCAGCAGCTTAAACAGGGGGGATGGCTACACCTTC	CASSLNRGDGYTF
NA	few	TRBV5-1	TRBJ2-5	TGCGCCAGCAGCTTGAACGGGATAAAAGAGACCCAGTACTTC	CASSLNGIKETQYF
NA	many	TRBV12-3/TRBV12-4	TRBJ1-5	TGTGCCAGCGGGAGGGGTAGCAATCAGCCCCAGCATTTT	CASGRGSNQPQHF
NA	few	TRBV7-9	TRBJ1-2	TGTGCCAGCAGCTTAGAGGAACCCCCTCGCTATGGCTACACCTTC	CASSLEEPPRYGYTF
TRBD1	many	TRBV4-3	TRBJ1-4	TGCGCCAGCAGCCAAGGGCTAGCAGGACAGGCACCTGAAAAACTGTTTTTT	CASSQGLAGQAPEKLFF
TRBD2	few	TRBV4-3	TRBJ2-7	TGCGCCAGCAGCCAAGACATAGCGGGGGGCGGGTACGAGCAGTACTTC	CASSQDIAGGGYEQYF
NA	NA	TRBV6-1	TRBJ2-1	TGTGCCAGCAGTGATGGGTTACTCAATGAGCAGTTCTTC	CASSDGLLNEQFF
NA	few	TRBV7-7	TRBJ2-5	TGTGCTAGCAGCCCTCAGACCGGGACAAAAGAGACCCAGTACTTC	CASSPQTGTKETQYF
NA	NA	TRBV28	TRBJ1-5	TGTGCCAGCAGTTTCGGGGACACCCGCAATCAGCCCCAGCATTTT	CASSFGDTRNQPQHF
TRBD2	many	TRBV2	TRBJ2-1	TGTGCCAGCAGGAGACTAGCGGGGGGCTACAATGAGCAGTTCTTC	CASRRLAGGYNEQFF
NA	NA	TRBV18	TRBJ2-7	TGTGCCAGCTCACCTCTACAGCAGGACACATACGAGCAGTACTTC	CASSPLQQDTYEQYF
NA	few	TRBV20-1	TRBJ2-3	TGCAGTGCTAGATCTGGAGGGTACACAGATACGCAGTATTTT	CSARSGGYTDTQYF
NA	few	TRBV7-2	TRBJ1-1	TGTGCCAGCAGCCCCCAGCCGGGGCCTGGTGAAGCTTTCTTT	CASSPQPGPGEAFF
NA	many	TRBV6-2/TRBV6-3	TRBJ1-5	TGTGCCAGCAGTTACGTCGCCCAGCCCCAGCATTTT	CASSYVAQPQHF
NA	NA	TRBV7-9	TRBJ1-3	TGTGCCAGCGAGAGGGGACTCTTGAGCTCTGGAAACACCATATATTTT	CASERGLLSSGNTIYF
NA	many	TRBV28	TRBJ1-1	TGTGCCAGCAGTTTCCGGACGGAAATCACTGAAGCTTTCTTT	CASSFRTEITEAFF
NA	few	TRBV2	TRBJ2-1	TGTGCCAGCAGTTCGACAGAATACAATGAGCAGTTCTTC	CASSSTEYNEQFF
NA	few	TRBV10-3	TRBJ2-2	TGTGCCATCAGTGAGGGAGTAGTCAGGTCCGGGGAGCTGTTTTTT	CAISEGVVRSGELFF
NA	many	TRBV20-1	TRBJ2-3	TGCAGTGCTAGCAGGGGCGGAAGCACAGATACGCAGTATTTT	CSASRGGSTDTQYF